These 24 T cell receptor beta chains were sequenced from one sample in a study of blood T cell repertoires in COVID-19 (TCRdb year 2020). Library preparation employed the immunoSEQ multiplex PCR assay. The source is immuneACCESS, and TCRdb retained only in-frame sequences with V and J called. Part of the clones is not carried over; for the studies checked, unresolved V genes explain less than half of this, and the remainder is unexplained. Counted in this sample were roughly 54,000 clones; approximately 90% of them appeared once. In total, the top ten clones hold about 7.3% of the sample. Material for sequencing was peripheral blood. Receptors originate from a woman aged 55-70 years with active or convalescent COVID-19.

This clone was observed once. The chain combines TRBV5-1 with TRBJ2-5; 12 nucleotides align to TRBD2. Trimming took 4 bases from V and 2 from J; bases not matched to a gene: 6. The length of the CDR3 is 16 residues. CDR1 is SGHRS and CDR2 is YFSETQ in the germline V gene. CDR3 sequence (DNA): TGCGCCAGCAGCACGGGACTAGCGGGTAGGCAAGAGACCCAGTACTTC. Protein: CASSTGLAGRQETQYF.

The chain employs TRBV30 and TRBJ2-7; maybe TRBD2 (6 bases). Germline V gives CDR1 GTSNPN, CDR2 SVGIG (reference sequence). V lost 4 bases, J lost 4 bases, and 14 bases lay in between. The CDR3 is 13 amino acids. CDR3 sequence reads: CAWTPGGAYEQYF. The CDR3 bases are TGTGCCTGGACCCCAGGAGGGGCTTACGAGCAGTACTTC. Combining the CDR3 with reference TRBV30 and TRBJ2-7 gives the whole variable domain SQTIHQWPATLVQPVGSPLSLECTVEGTSNPNLYWYRQAAGRGLQLLFYSVGIGQISSEVPQNLSASRPQDRQFILSSKKLLLSDSGFYLCAWTPGGAYEQYFGPGTRLTVT.

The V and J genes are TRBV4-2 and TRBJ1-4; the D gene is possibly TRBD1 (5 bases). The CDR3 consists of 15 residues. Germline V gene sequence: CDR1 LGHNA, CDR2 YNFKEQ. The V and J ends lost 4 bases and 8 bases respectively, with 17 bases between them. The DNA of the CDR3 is TGTGCCAGCAGCCCACAGTGGGGGGAGGAGGAAAAACTGTTTTTT. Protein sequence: CASSPQWGEEEKLFF.

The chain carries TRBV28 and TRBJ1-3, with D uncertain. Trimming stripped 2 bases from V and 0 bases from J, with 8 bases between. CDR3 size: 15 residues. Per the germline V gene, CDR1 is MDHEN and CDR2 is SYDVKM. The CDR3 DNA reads TGTGCCAGCAGTTTAAAGTCCTACTCTGGAAACACCATATATTTT. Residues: CASSLKSYSGNTIYF.

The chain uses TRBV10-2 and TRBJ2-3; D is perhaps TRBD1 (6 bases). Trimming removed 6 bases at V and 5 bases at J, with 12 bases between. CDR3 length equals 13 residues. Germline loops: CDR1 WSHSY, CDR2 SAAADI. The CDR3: CASSSQGIDTQYF. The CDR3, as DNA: TGCGCCAGCAGCTCGCAGGGGATAGATACGCAGTATTTT.

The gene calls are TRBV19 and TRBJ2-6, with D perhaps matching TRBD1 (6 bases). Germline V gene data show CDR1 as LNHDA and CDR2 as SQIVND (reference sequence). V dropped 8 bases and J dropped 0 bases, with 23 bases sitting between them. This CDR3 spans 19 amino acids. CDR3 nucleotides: TGTGCCAGTCGTGAACAAGCAGGGGCCACCTACTCTGGGGCCAACGTCCTGACTTTC. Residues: CASREQAGATYSGANVLTF.

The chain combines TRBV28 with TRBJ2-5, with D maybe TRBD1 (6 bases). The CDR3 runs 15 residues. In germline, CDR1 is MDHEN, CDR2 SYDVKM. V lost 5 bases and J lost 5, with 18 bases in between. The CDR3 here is CASSGLQGRTETQYF. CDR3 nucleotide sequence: TGTGCCAGCAGTGGCCTCCAGGGGCGCACGGAGACCCAGTACTTC.

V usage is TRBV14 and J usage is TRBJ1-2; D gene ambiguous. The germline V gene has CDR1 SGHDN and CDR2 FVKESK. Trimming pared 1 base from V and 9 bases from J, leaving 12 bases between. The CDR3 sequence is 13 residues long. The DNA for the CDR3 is TGTGCCAGCAGCCAAGTTACGGGGATCAGCTACACCTTC. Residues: CASSQVTGISYTF.

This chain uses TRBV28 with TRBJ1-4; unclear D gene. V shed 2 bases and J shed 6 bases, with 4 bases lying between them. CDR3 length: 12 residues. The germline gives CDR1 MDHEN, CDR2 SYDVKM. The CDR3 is CASSLTDEKLFF. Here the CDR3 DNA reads TGTGCCAGCAGTTTAACGGATGAAAAACTGTTTTTT.

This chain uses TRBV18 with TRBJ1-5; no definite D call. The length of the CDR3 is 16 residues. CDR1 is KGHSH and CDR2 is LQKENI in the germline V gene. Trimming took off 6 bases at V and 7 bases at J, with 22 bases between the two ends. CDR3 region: CASSSGLTGIQQPQHF. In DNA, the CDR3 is TGTGCCAGCTCTTCGGGCCTGACGGGGATCCAGCAGCCCCAGCATTTT.

CDR3 protein: CASSQRLAGAIGDTQYF. The CDR3 DNA reads as TGTGCCAGCAGCCAAAGACTAGCGGGGGCCATCGGGGATACGCAGTATTTT. The chain has TRBV5-8 and TRBJ2-3, with TRBD2 matching over 12 bases. Germline loops: CDR1 SGHTS, CDR2 YDEGEE. Losses at the gene ends were 4 bases for V and 6 bases for J; bases not matched to a gene: 12. This CDR3 region has 17 residues. Complete variable domain (other parts from reference TRBV5-8 and TRBJ2-3): EAGVTQSPTHLIKTRGQQATLRCSPISGHTSVYWYQQALGLGLQFLLWYDEGEERNRGNFPPRFSGRQFPNYSSELNVNALELEDSALYLCASSQRLAGAIGDTQYFGPGTRLTVL.

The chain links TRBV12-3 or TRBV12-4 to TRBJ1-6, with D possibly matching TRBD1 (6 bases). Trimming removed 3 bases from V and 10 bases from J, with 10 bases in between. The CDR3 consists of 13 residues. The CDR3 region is CASSLGGLSPLHF. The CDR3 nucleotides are TGTGCCAGCAGTTTGGGGGGGCTCTCACCCCTCCACTTT.

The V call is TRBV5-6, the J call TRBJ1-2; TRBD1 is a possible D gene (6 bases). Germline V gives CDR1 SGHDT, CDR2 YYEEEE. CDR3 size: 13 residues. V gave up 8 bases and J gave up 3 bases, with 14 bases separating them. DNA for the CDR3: TGTGCCAGTAAGGGGGTACGAGACTATGGCTACACCTTC. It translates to CASKGVRDYGYTF.

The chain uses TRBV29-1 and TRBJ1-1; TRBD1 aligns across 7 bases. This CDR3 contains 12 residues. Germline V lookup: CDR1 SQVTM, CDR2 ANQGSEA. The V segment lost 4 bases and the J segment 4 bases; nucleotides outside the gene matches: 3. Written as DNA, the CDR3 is TGCAGCGTTGTGCGACAGGGCACTGAAGCTTTCTTT. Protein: CSVVRQGTEAFF.

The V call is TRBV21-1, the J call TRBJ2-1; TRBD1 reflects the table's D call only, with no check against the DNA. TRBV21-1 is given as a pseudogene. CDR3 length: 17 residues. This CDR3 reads CASRLRRWDRRINEQFF. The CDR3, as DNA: TGTGCCAGCAGACTACGGAGGTGGGACAGAAGGATCAATGAGCAGTTCTTC.

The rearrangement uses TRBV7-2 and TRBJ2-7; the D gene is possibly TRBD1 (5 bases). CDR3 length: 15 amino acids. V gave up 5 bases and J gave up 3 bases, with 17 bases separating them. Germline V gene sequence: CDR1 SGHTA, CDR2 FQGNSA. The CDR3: CASSAGWAGHYEQYF. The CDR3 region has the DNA TGTGCCAGCAGCGCTGGGTGGGCAGGGCACTACGAGCAGTACTTC. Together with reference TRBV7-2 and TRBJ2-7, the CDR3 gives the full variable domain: GAGVSQSPSNKVTEKGKDVELRCDPISGHTALYWYRQSLGQGLEFLIYFQGNSAPDKSGLPSDRFSAERTGGSVSTLTIQRTQQEDSAVYLCASSAGWAGHYEQYFGPGTRLTVT.

CDR3 nucleotides: TGTGCCAGCCGCCCCGGGACATCTAACTATGGCTACACCTTC. It codes for CASRPGTSNYGYTF. J is TRBJ1-2 and V is TRBV6-5, with a possible D match to TRBD1 (6 bases). The CDR3 length is 14 residues. The V gene's germline CDR1 is MNHEY and CDR2 SVGAGI. Deletions cut 8 bases from V and 0 bases from J, with 13 bases between.

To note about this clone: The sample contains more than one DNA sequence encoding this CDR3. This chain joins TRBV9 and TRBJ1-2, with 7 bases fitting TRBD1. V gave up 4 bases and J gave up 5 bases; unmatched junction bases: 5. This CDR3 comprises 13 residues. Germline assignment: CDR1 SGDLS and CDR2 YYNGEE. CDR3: CASSPDREYGYTF. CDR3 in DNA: TGTGCCAGCAGCCCCGACAGGGAGTATGGCTACACCTTC.

The CDR3 region is CASSLPGESDEQFF. The CDR3 DNA follows: TGTGCCAGCAGTTTGCCGGGAGAGTCGGATGAGCAGTTCTTC. This chain connects TRBV28 to TRBJ2-1; perhaps TRBD2 as D (6 bases). CDR1 is MDHEN and CDR2 is SYDVKM in the germline V gene. V lost 3 bases, J lost 8 bases, and 14 bases lay in between. This CDR3 contains 14 residues.

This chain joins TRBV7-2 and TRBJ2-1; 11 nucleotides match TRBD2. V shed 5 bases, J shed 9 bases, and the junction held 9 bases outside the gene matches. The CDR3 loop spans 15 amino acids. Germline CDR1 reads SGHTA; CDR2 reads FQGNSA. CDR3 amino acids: CASSKLAGVYGEQFF. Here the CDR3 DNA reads TGTGCCAGCAGCAAACTAGCGGGAGTTTATGGTGAGCAGTTCTTC. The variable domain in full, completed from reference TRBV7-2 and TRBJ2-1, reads GAGVSQSPSNKVTEKGKDVELRCDPISGHTALYWYRQSLGQGLEFLIYFQGNSAPDKSGLPSDRFSAERTGGSVSTLTIQRTQQEDSAVYLCASSKLAGVYGEQFFGPGTRLTVL.

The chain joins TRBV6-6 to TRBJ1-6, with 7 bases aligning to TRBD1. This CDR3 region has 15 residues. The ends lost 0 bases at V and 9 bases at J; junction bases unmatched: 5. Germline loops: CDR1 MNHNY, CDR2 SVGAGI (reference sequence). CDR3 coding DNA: TGTGCCAGCAGTTACTCGGGACAGAGCCTTTCACCCCTCCACTTT. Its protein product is CASSYSGQSLSPLHF.

Here the CDR3 DNA reads TGTGCCAGCAGTTTACAGGGAGATACGCAGTATTTT. It yields the protein CASSLQGDTQYF. The rearrangement joins TRBV28 to TRBJ2-3, with D possibly matching TRBD1 (5 bases). Trimming left V 2 bases short and J 5 bases short, with 5 bases between. The length of the CDR3 is 12 residues. Germline loops: CDR1 MDHEN, CDR2 SYDVKM.

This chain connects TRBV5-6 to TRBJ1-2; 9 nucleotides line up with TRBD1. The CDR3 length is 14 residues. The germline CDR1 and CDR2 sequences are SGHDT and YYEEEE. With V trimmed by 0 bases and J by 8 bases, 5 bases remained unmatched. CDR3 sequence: CASSLGQGGYGYTF. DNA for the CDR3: TGTGCCAGCAGCTTGGGACAGGGGGGTTACGGCTACACCTTC.

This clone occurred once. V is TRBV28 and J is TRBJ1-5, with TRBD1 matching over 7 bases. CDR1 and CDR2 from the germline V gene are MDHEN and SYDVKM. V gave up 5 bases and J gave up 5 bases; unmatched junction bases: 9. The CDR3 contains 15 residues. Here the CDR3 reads CASSPGQLLDQPQHF. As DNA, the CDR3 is TGTGCCAGCAGTCCGGGACAGTTACTCGATCAGCCCCAGCATTTT.